Detailed here is one T cell receptor (beta chain). What it binds is not known. PCR amplification relied on 60 Vbeta primers (plus 13 Jbeta primers). Assay: immunoSEQ multiplex PCR; the TCRdb copy retains only in-frame clones and omits some. The table has some 130,000 clones, approximately 80% seen once; the top ten hold 4.2%. The CDR3 runs 15 residues. From germline, CDR1 is SQVTM and CDR2 ANQGSEA. J was trimmed by 2 bases and V by 5 bases; bases with no gene match: 9. These data originate in a study of cytomegalovirus exposure and HLA in healthy donors. Study results and limitations: Later on, analysis showed that most CMV-associated TCR beta chains appeared to be HLA-restricted.

The chain uses TRBV29-1 and TRBJ1-1; 9 positions agree with TRBD1. Sequenced material: PBMCs. The sequence was obtained from a male donor in good health and CMV-seropositive. The CDR3 DNA sequence: TGCAGCGTTCCGCGGGACAGGGAGTTTAACACTGAAGCTTTCTTT. Translation gives CSVPRDREFNTEAFF. Full variable domain (rest looked up from reference TRBV29-1 and TRBJ1-1): SAVISQKPSRDICQRGTSLTIQCQVDSQVTMMFWYRQQPGQSLTLIATANQGSEATYESGFVIDKFPISRPNLTFSTLTVSNMSPEDSSIYLCSVPRDREFNTEAFFGQGTRLTVV.